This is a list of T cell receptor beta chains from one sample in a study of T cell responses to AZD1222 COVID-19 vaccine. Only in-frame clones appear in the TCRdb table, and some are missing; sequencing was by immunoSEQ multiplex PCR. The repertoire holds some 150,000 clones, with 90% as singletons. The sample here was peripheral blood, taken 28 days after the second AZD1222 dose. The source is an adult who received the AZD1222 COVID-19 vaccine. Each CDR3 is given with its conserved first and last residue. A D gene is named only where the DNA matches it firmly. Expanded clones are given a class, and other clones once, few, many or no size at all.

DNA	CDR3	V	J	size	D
TGTGCCAGCAGTACCACAGGGGGCGCTAGAACCTACGAGCAGTACTTC	CASSTTGGARTYEQYF	TRBV28	TRBJ2-7	-	TRBD1
TGTGCCACTAGGACAGGGCACTTAGAACAGCATTTT	CATRTGHLEQHF	TRBV28	TRBJ1-5	-	TRBD1
TGCGCCAGCAGCCCCTCTGTCGGGCGGGAAAAACTGTTTTTT	CASSPSVGREKLFF	TRBV5-1	TRBJ1-4	once	-
TGTGCCAGCACCCCGACCGGGACTAAGCAAGAGACCCAGTACTTC	CASTPTGTKQETQYF	TRBV6-6	TRBJ2-5	-	TRBD2
TGCGCCAGCAGCTTCCTACAGGGGGAGAGAGCAACTCGCTACACCTTC	CASSFLQGERATRYTF	TRBV5-1	TRBJ1-2	-	TRBD1
TGTGCCAGCAGTACGCTGCTGGACACTGAAGCTTTCTTT	CASSTLLDTEAFF	TRBV27	TRBJ1-1	-	-
TGTGCCAGCAGTTACTCTACCCAGAAAACCGGGGAGCTGTTTTTT	CASSYSTQKTGELFF	TRBV6-5	TRBJ2-2	-	-
TGTGCCAGCACCTCCGGGACCGGTGCGAATCAGCCCCAGCATTTT	CASTSGTGANQPQHF	TRBV5-5	TRBJ1-5	-	-
TGCGCCAGCAGCCATCCTAGGGGAGACATTCAGTACTTC	CASSHPRGDIQYF	TRBV4-1	TRBJ2-4	-	-
TGTGCCTGGAGTTCCGGGACCGGACACACCGGGGAGCTGTTTTTT	CAWSSGTGHTGELFF	TRBV30	TRBJ2-2	-	-
TGTGCCAGCAGCGTAGTGACAGCCCCTGGGGGCTACACCTTC	CASSVVTAPGGYTF	TRBV9	TRBJ1-2	-	-
TGTGCCAGCAGCCAAGATCCCGGGCCGGATACGCAGTATTTT	CASSQDPGPDTQYF	TRBV7-2	TRBJ2-3	-	-
TGCAGTGCTAGTGAGGGACAGGCTTATGGCTACACCTTC	CSASEGQAYGYTF	TRBV20-1	TRBJ1-2	-	TRBD1
TGTGCCAGCAGCTTAGGCAGCTCCTATAATTCACCCCTCCACTTT	CASSLGSSYNSPLHF	TRBV11-2	TRBJ1-6	few	-
TGCGCCAGCGCAACAGGGTTTGGAGATGAAAAACTGTTTTTT	CASATGFGDEKLFF	TRBV5-1	TRBJ1-4	once	-
TGTGCCAGCATCGACCTCACAGATACGCAGTATTTT	CASIDLTDTQYF	TRBV7-9	TRBJ2-3	-	-
TGTGCCAGCAGTTCTATGAACACTGAAGCTTTCTTT	CASSSMNTEAFF	TRBV7-9	TRBJ1-1	-	-
TGTGCCAGCAGCCGACAGACAGTGTTGAACACTGAAGCTTTCTTT	CASSRQTVLNTEAFF	TRBV6-5	TRBJ1-1	-	-
TGTGCCAGCAGCCCCGTCGGAGGAGCGGGAGAAGGCGAGCAGTACTTC	CASSPVGGAGEGEQYF	TRBV7-9	TRBJ2-7	-	TRBD2
TGTGCCAGTAGTCAATTAGGGAAATCTAGCACAGATACGCAGTATTTT	CASSQLGKSSTDTQYF	TRBV19	TRBJ2-3	-	-
TGTGCCAGCAGCTTAGTCGGGGGGAATGAGCAGTTCTTC	CASSLVGGNEQFF	TRBV11-2	TRBJ2-1	-	TRBD2
TGTGCCAGTAAATTCGGTGGGCAAGAGACCCAGTACTTC	CASKFGGQETQYF	TRBV19	TRBJ2-5	-	-
TGTGCCAGCAGCTTAGACGGGAAGCCCCAGCATTTT	CASSLDGKPQHF	TRBV5-5	TRBJ1-5	once	-
TGTGCCAGCAGTTTATCTGGGGGTAACTACGAGCAGTACTTC	CASSLSGGNYEQYF	TRBV28	TRBJ2-7	-	-
TGTGCCAGCAGCTTAGGCAGCGGCTATGGCTACACCTTC	CASSLGSGYGYTF	TRBV7-9	TRBJ1-2	few	-
TGTGCCAGCAGTTACGGGAGGGTTGAGGGCTACACCTTC	CASSYGRVEGYTF	TRBV6-5	TRBJ1-2	-	-